This TCR beta chain was retrieved from a study of T cells in Graves' hyperthyroidism and ophthalmopathy (dated by TCRdb to the late 2010s). About the study as a whole: Peripheral blood samples were taken at initial diagnosis, before any treatment was given. According to the paper, TCR Vbeta CDR3 sequencing was carried out on some 140 peripheral blood samples, which came from over 40 ophthalmopathy, 80 or so hyperthyroidism and about 17 progressor patients. The 75 to 100 discovery patients were divided at random into training and test sets in a 7:3 ratio. To identify distinguishing TCR V-J signatures, a discovery cohort of about 100 patients was used, comprising 40 to 45 with Graves' ophthalmopathy and 57 with stable Graves' hyperthyroidism. Prospective prediction of ophthalmopathy was tested in an independent validation cohort consisting of 18 to 20 hyperthyroidism patients and around 16 patients who later progressed to ophthalmopathy. Following sampling, methimazole starting at 30 mg daily was given to hyperthyroidism patients, and high-dose intravenous methylprednisolone was given to ophthalmopathy patients. In more than 5 Graves' hyperthyroidism patients, the study also compared T-cell repertoires from thyroid tissue with T-cell repertoires from blood.

Graves' hyperthyroidism was defined as stable when no progression to ophthalmopathy occurred over 18 months of follow-up. The hyperthyroidism patients were between 18 and 65 years old and newly diagnosed, with a disease duration of less than 2 months. The study excluded patients with uncontrolled infections, other autoimmune diseases, pregnancy or lactation. Diagnoses were based on clinical symptoms, serum thyroxine and TRAb, thyroid ultrasound and orbital computed tomography. Ficoll-Paque density gradient centrifugation was used to isolate PBMCs from about 10 ml of fresh peripheral blood. Trizol reagent was used to extract total RNA, and RNA quality was then checked on an Agilent 2100 Bioanalyzer. This clonotype was observed at least ten times. The clone's antigen remains unknown. No much larger clone is present one base from it, and per-base qualities are unavailable. Findings and caveats that apply to the study as a whole: Blood samples also contained most of the expanded thyroid clonotypes (frequency above 0.001), which suggests that blood repertoires may reflect thyroid immune responses. A model built on a 13 V-J signature distinguished ophthalmopathy from stable hyperthyroidism, reaching 87.88% sensitivity and about 81% specificity in cross-validation and 80%/75% in testing. In validation, progression to ophthalmopathy was predicted by the model with roughly 71% sensitivity and roughly 72% specificity, a median of 6.5 months before onset. No statistical method was used to fix the sample size in advance, and group allocation was not hidden from the investigators.

V loses 3 bases at its end and J loses 7 bases; junction bases beyond the gene matches: 9. The CDR3 spans 15 residues, from the cysteine through the phenylalanine. The only DNA kept is the CDR3, 45 bases in frame from the first base. The TCR beta CDR3 regions were amplified from the RNA transcripts. A first-round RT-PCR of the TCR CDR3 used the HTBI primer set with the Qiagen OneStep RT-PCR kit. The libraries were constructed in a second round of multiplex PCR and then size-selected and purified. Paired-end sequencing of the libraries was performed with 100 bp reads on an Illumina HiSeq2000. In the paper's pipeline: Raw data were processed with SOAPnuke, discarding reads with adapters, uncalled bases, mean Phred below 15, or no exact constant-primer or identifier match. High-quality paired reads were merged with COPE v1.2.5, and unique nucleotide sequences were defined as clonotypes. MiTCR v1.1 was used to align the clonotypes against IMGT TRBV, TRBD and TRBJ reference segments. The analysis included only V-J combinations with a frequency above 0.0001, which together covered more than 99% of the repertoires. A TCS score was defined as the ratio of F50 (clonal expansion) to E x V (chaos), with BLOSUM62-based TCRdist applied between CDR3 peptides within each V-J. Welch's t-statistics and random forest reduced 500 to 650 V-J features to roughly 13, which were used in a naive Bayes classifier (R e1071). The raw public reads went through TCRdb reprocessing: fastp at Q25, MiXCR clone calling, in-frame beta chains kept. Each entry merges the rows of one CDR3 protein and shows their most common DNA and genes. Clone size and V and J calls follow TCRdb, not the original study. For this sample there are hundreds of thousands of distinct CDR3 sequences; 16% appear just once. The top ten clones comprise approximately 18% of the sample.

The chain is assembled from TRBV12-3 or TRBV12-4 and TRBJ1-5, with 7 bases aligning to TRBD1. The sample was blood. This receptor was taken from a young woman with Graves' hyperthyroidism. The CDR3 has the sequence CASSFRDSASQPQHF. The nucleotide sequence is TGTGCCAGCAGTTTCCGGGACAGCGCAAGCCAGCCCCAGCATTTT.